These T cell receptor beta chains were read from a single sample in a study of T cell repertoires in cytomegalovirus infection. One entry per CDR3 protein, called by TCRdb with MiXCR from the reads. Here the sample spans a few hundred thousand distinct CDR3 sequences, more than 30% being singletons. These receptors have no identified antigens. The sample consisted of cultured PBMCs, taken from culture after CMV antigen stimulation. The receptors derive from a human donor in good health (CMV status not recorded). Some clones in this sample may be carry-over from other donors' samples. Both conserved end residues are part of each CDR3. A D gene is named only where the DNA matches it firmly. Where a row states a size, it is once, few, many or the class of an expanded clone; other rows omit it.

d_call: TRBD2
v_call: TRBV11-2
clone_size: many
j_call: TRBJ2-2
cdr3_nt: TGTGCCAGCATGTTGACTAGCGGGAGTAACACCGGGGAGCTGTTTTTT
cdr3_aa: CASMLTSGSNTGELFF

d_call: TRBD2
v_call: TRBV7-2
clone_size: once
j_call: TRBJ2-1
cdr3_nt: TGTGCCAGCAGCTCCGTGAGGGGCCTAGCGGGACTTGATGAGCAGTTCTTC
cdr3_aa: CASSSVRGLAGLDEQFF

d_call: -
v_call: TRBV18
clone_size: -
j_call: TRBJ2-1
cdr3_nt: TGTGCCAGCTCATACGTAGGGAACAATGAGCAGTTCTTC
cdr3_aa: CASSYVGNNEQFF

d_call: -
v_call: TRBV7-2
clone_size: few
j_call: TRBJ1-5
cdr3_nt: TGTGCCAGCAGCTTAGATACAGTTTATAGCAATCAGCCCCAGCATTTT
cdr3_aa: CASSLDTVYSNQPQHF

d_call: -
v_call: TRBV29-1
clone_size: -
j_call: TRBJ2-1
cdr3_nt: TGCAGCACACTAGACCGGACCTCTACAAATGAGCAGTTCTTC
cdr3_aa: CSTLDRTSTNEQFF

d_call: TRBD2
v_call: TRBV7-2
clone_size: many
j_call: TRBJ2-1
cdr3_nt: TGTGCCAGCAGCTTCTACCCTAGCGGTTCCTACAATGAGCAGTTCTTC
cdr3_aa: CASSFYPSGSYNEQFF

d_call: -
v_call: TRBV19
clone_size: few
j_call: TRBJ2-3
cdr3_nt: TGTGCCAGTGGGAAGCAGACGGCAGATACGCAGTATTTT
cdr3_aa: CASGKQTADTQYF

d_call: -
v_call: TRBV12-3/TRBV12-4
clone_size: many
j_call: TRBJ1-6
cdr3_nt: TGTGCCAGCAGTTTATCGGCAGCCGGTAATTCACCCCTCCACTTT
cdr3_aa: CASSLSAAGNSPLHF

d_call: -
v_call: TRBV12-3/TRBV12-4
clone_size: once
j_call: TRBJ1-4
cdr3_nt: TGTGCCAGCAGTTTCCGGAATCAAAAACTGTTTTTT
cdr3_aa: CASSFRNQKLFF

d_call: -
v_call: TRBV2
clone_size: once
j_call: TRBJ2-5
cdr3_nt: TGTGCCAGCAGATACAGTACCCAGTACTTC
cdr3_aa: CASRYSTQYF

d_call: -
v_call: TRBV5-6
clone_size: -
j_call: TRBJ1-2
cdr3_nt: TGTGCCAGCAGCCCTCGGGACTATGGCTACACCTTC
cdr3_aa: CASSPRDYGYTF

d_call: -
v_call: TRBV2
clone_size: many
j_call: TRBJ2-2
cdr3_nt: TGTGCCAGCAGTGTCCGGATTGGGACCGGGGAGCTGTTTTTT
cdr3_aa: CASSVRIGTGELFF

d_call: TRBD2
v_call: TRBV19
clone_size: -
j_call: TRBJ2-1
cdr3_nt: TGTGCCAGTACAGATGCGTCTAGCGGGAGCCGGGATGAGCAGTTCTTC
cdr3_aa: CASTDASSGSRDEQFF

d_call: -
v_call: TRBV5-1
clone_size: -
j_call: TRBJ2-3
cdr3_nt: TGCGCCAGCAGCTTGTCCGTGGATAACACAGATACGCAGTATTTT
cdr3_aa: CASSLSVDNTDTQYF

d_call: -
v_call: TRBV28
clone_size: -
j_call: TRBJ2-1
cdr3_nt: TGTGCCGGTCAGACCGAGAATGAGCAGTTCTTC
cdr3_aa: CAGQTENEQFF

d_call: TRBD1
v_call: TRBV19
clone_size: -
j_call: TRBJ1-1
cdr3_nt: TGTGCCTGTCGACCTACAGGGGCTAACACTGAAGCTTTCTTT
cdr3_aa: CACRPTGANTEAFF

d_call: TRBD1
v_call: TRBV7-8
clone_size: -
j_call: TRBJ2-1
cdr3_nt: TGTGCCAGCAGCAACGGGACAGGGTGGAATGAGCAGTTCTTC
cdr3_aa: CASSNGTGWNEQFF

d_call: TRBD2
v_call: TRBV6-2/TRBV6-3
clone_size: few
j_call: TRBJ2-1
cdr3_nt: TGTGCCAGCAGTTACATCCCTCGGGATAGCGGGAGATGGGGCAATGAGCAGTTCTTC
cdr3_aa: CASSYIPRDSGRWGNEQFF

d_call: -
v_call: TRBV2
clone_size: -
j_call: TRBJ1-5
cdr3_nt: TGTGCCAGCCGGCCGGGGACATCTAGCAATCAGCCCCAGCATTTT
cdr3_aa: CASRPGTSSNQPQHF

d_call: -
v_call: TRBV5-4
clone_size: -
j_call: TRBJ2-7
cdr3_nt: TGTGCCAGCAGCTTTGTTGAGAATGGCGAGCAGTACTTC
cdr3_aa: CASSFVENGEQYF

d_call: -
v_call: TRBV6-6
clone_size: few
j_call: TRBJ1-1
cdr3_nt: TGTGCCAGCAGATTGTTGGGTTTGACTTTCTTT
cdr3_aa: CASRLLGLTFF

d_call: -
v_call: TRBV20-1
clone_size: -
j_call: TRBJ2-2
cdr3_nt: TGCAGTGCTAGAGCCGACTCTCCTAGGAACACCGGGGAGCTGTTTTTT
cdr3_aa: CSARADSPRNTGELFF

d_call: TRBD1
v_call: TRBV7-9
clone_size: few
j_call: TRBJ2-2
cdr3_nt: TGTGCCAGCAGCTTGGGACAGGCGGTCACCGGGGAGCTGTTTTTT
cdr3_aa: CASSLGQAVTGELFF

d_call: TRBD2
v_call: TRBV7-2
clone_size: many
j_call: TRBJ2-1
cdr3_nt: TGTGCCAGCAGCTTAGATGCGCTAGCGGGCCTGCAGTTCTTC
cdr3_aa: CASSLDALAGLQFF

d_call: TRBD1
v_call: TRBV9
clone_size: few
j_call: TRBJ1-2
cdr3_nt: TGTGCCAGCAGCGTCCTCGACAGGGAGGGCTATGGCTACACCTTC
cdr3_aa: CASSVLDREGYGYTF

d_call: TRBD2
v_call: TRBV6-2/TRBV6-3
clone_size: -
j_call: TRBJ2-1
cdr3_nt: TGTGCCAGCAGTTACAAACTAGCGGGAGGGCCGGAGTCCTACAATGAGCAGTTCTTC
cdr3_aa: CASSYKLAGGPESYNEQFF

d_call: -
v_call: TRBV7-6
clone_size: few
j_call: TRBJ1-1
cdr3_nt: TGTGCCAGCAGCTTAGTCTTTGGTACTGAAGCTTTCTTT
cdr3_aa: CASSLVFGTEAFF

d_call: -
v_call: TRBV7-6
clone_size: few
j_call: TRBJ2-7
cdr3_nt: TGTGCCAGCAGCAAACGCGAGACTACGGAGCAGTACTTC
cdr3_aa: CASSKRETTEQYF

d_call: -
v_call: TRBV24-1
clone_size: -
j_call: TRBJ2-3
cdr3_nt: TGTGCCACCAGTGATATGACTACCCTAACGCAGTATTTT
cdr3_aa: CATSDMTTLTQYF

d_call: TRBD1
v_call: TRBV12-3/TRBV12-4
clone_size: many
j_call: TRBJ1-5
cdr3_nt: TGTGCCAGCAGTTTAGCTGACAGGGTTCAGCCCCAGCATTTT
cdr3_aa: CASSLADRVQPQHF

d_call: -
v_call: TRBV20-1
clone_size: few
j_call: TRBJ1-1
cdr3_nt: TGCAGTGCTCCCCGACACCGTAACACTGAAGCTTTCTTT
cdr3_aa: CSAPRHRNTEAFF

d_call: TRBD2
v_call: TRBV4-3
clone_size: few
j_call: TRBJ2-2
cdr3_nt: TGCGCCAGCAGCCAAGTCGTTCTAGCGGGAGTTACCGGGGAGCTGTTTTTT
cdr3_aa: CASSQVVLAGVTGELFF

d_call: TRBD2
v_call: TRBV19
clone_size: few
j_call: TRBJ2-1
cdr3_nt: TGTGCCAGTAGATCGACTAGCGGGAGTTCCTACAATGAGCAGTTCTTC
cdr3_aa: CASRSTSGSSYNEQFF

d_call: -
v_call: TRBV6-1
clone_size: many
j_call: TRBJ2-1
cdr3_nt: TGTGCCAGCAACTCTGGCTACAATGAGCAGTTCTTC
cdr3_aa: CASNSGYNEQFF

d_call: -
v_call: TRBV20-1
clone_size: -
j_call: TRBJ1-1
cdr3_nt: TGCAGTGGTACAGCCCAGGAGGGGACTGAAGCTTTCTTT
cdr3_aa: CSGTAQEGTEAFF

d_call: TRBD2
v_call: TRBV7-2
clone_size: few
j_call: TRBJ2-7
cdr3_nt: TGTGCCAGCAGCTTAGCGAGCGGGAGGCCCTCCTCCTACGAGCAGTACTTC
cdr3_aa: CASSLASGRPSSYEQYF

d_call: -
v_call: TRBV6-2/TRBV6-3
clone_size: -
j_call: TRBJ2-1
cdr3_nt: TGTGCCAGCAGTCCGCGGACAGAAGGTAATGAGCAGTTCTTC
cdr3_aa: CASSPRTEGNEQFF

d_call: -
v_call: TRBV24-1
clone_size: -
j_call: TRBJ1-4
cdr3_nt: TGTGCCACCAGCCCCGGCGCCGGTGAAAAACTGTCTTTT
cdr3_aa: CATSPGAGEKLSF

d_call: -
v_call: TRBV7-2
clone_size: -
j_call: TRBJ1-1
cdr3_nt: TGTGCCAGCAGCTCGGGGGGGGGGGAGGGTACTGAAGCTTTCTTT
cdr3_aa: CASSSGGGEGTEAFF

d_call: TRBD2
v_call: TRBV7-2
clone_size: -
j_call: TRBJ2-1
cdr3_nt: TGTGCCAGCAGCAAGTCTAGCGGGAGTGGCTACAATGAGCAGTTCTTC
cdr3_aa: CASSKSSGSGYNEQFF

d_call: -
v_call: TRBV2
clone_size: few
j_call: TRBJ2-1
cdr3_nt: TGTGCCAGCAGTGAGCAAGGGCTAGCACCCCTCTACAATGAGCAGTTCTTC
cdr3_aa: CASSEQGLAPLYNEQFF

d_call: TRBD1
v_call: TRBV7-9
clone_size: many
j_call: TRBJ1-5
cdr3_nt: TGTGCCAGCAGCTTAGGACAGGGGGATCAGCCCCAGCATTTT
cdr3_aa: CASSLGQGDQPQHF

d_call: -
v_call: TRBV7-2
clone_size: many
j_call: TRBJ2-3
cdr3_nt: TGTGCCAGCAGCTTAGATGGCAGGGCAGATACGCAGTATTTT
cdr3_aa: CASSLDGRADTQYF

d_call: TRBD2
v_call: TRBV7-8
clone_size: -
j_call: TRBJ2-3
cdr3_nt: TGTGCCAGCAGCTTAGCCCGGACTAGCGGGAGTCGCGATACGCAGTATTTT
cdr3_aa: CASSLARTSGSRDTQYF

d_call: -
v_call: TRBV6-2/TRBV6-3
clone_size: few
j_call: TRBJ1-4
cdr3_nt: TGTGCCAGCAGTTACTCGATTCAAGGGGCGCAAATTGAAAAACTGTTTTTT
cdr3_aa: CASSYSIQGAQIEKLFF

d_call: -
v_call: TRBV20-1
clone_size: few
j_call: TRBJ2-5
cdr3_nt: TGCAGTTCAGGGTCGGAAGAGACCCAGTACTTC
cdr3_aa: CSSGSEETQYF

d_call: -
v_call: TRBV4-1
clone_size: -
j_call: TRBJ1-6
cdr3_nt: TGCGCCAGCAGCCAAAAAGATTTGGGGTCGGTGGGTCGGAGGGGATCCGGTTCACCCCTCCACTTT
cdr3_aa: CASSQKDLGSVGRRGSGSPLHF

d_call: -
v_call: TRBV7-2
clone_size: -
j_call: TRBJ2-3
cdr3_nt: TGTGCCAGCAGCTTAAACGGTTTCACAGATACGCAGTATTTT
cdr3_aa: CASSLNGFTDTQYF

d_call: TRBD1
v_call: TRBV9
clone_size: -
j_call: TRBJ1-5
cdr3_nt: TGTGCCAGCAGCGTATTGATGAGGGGCAGGGACAGAATTAATCAGCCCCAGCATTTT
cdr3_aa: CASSVLMRGRDRINQPQHF

d_call: -
v_call: TRBV25-1
clone_size: many
j_call: TRBJ2-4
cdr3_nt: TGTGCCAGCAGTGGGCAGTTAGCCAAAAACATTCAGTACTTC
cdr3_aa: CASSGQLAKNIQYF

d_call: -
v_call: TRBV24-1
clone_size: -
j_call: TRBJ1-1
cdr3_nt: TGTGCCACCGTGGGCGCAGGGGAATTTTCGGGTGAAGCTTTCTTT
cdr3_aa: CATVGAGEFSGEAFF

d_call: -
v_call: TRBV7-9
clone_size: few
j_call: TRBJ1-2
cdr3_nt: TGTGCCAGCAGCTTAGCGGGGGGGTACTATGGCTACACCTTC
cdr3_aa: CASSLAGGYYGYTF